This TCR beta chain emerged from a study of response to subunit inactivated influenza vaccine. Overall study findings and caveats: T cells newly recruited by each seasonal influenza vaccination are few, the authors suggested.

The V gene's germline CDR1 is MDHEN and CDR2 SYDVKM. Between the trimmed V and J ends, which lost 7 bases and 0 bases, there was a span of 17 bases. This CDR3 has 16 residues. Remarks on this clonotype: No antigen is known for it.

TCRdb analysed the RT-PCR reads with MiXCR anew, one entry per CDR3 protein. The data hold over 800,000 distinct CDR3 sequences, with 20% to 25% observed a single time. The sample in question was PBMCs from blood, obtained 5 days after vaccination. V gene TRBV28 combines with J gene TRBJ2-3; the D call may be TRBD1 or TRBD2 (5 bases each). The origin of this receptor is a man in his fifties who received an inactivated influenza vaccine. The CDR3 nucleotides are TGTGCCAGCAATCCCGGGGCTGGCCTTAGCACAGATACGCAGTATTTT. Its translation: CASNPGAGLSTDTQYF.